Below, 15 T cell receptor beta chains from the same sample are listed, as sequenced in a study of T cells in Graves' hyperthyroidism and ophthalmopathy. Amplification of TCR beta CDR3 regions used RNA as the template. RT-PCR in the first round (using the HTBI primer set) targeted the TCR CDR3. TCRdb reprocessed the multiplex PCR reads via MiXCR and lists one record per CDR3 protein. The sample lists roughly 740,000 distinct CDR3 sequences, roughly 17% occurring once. Sequencing used blood. All receptors derive from a man between 18 and 35 years old with Graves' hyperthyroidism.

This clonotype was counted ten times or more. The V and J genes are TRBV18 and TRBJ1-1, with TRBD1 as a possible D gene (6 bases). Trimming removed 2 bases at V and 1 base at J, with 8 bases between. CDR3 length equals 14 residues. CDR1 is KGHSH, CDR2 LQKENI, per germline. The CDR3 coding sequence is TGTGCCAGCTCACCATCGGGACAGAACACTGAAGCTTTCTTT. Protein sequence: CASSPSGQNTEAFF.

In this sample, this clonotype turned up many times. The chain uses TRBV12-3 or TRBV12-4 and TRBJ2-3; a possible D gene is TRBD2 (5 bases). Trimming stripped 5 bases from V and 0 bases from J, with 15 bases between. The CDR3 consists of 16 residues. Written as DNA, the CDR3 is TGTGCCAGCAGTCCTCCTGAGGGCGACAGCACAGATACGCAGTATTTT. This codes for CASSPPEGDSTDTQYF.

This clonotype was seen more than once but under ten times. V and J are TRBV20-1 and TRBJ2-1; tentatively, D is TRBD1 (5 bases). V gave up 1 base and J gave up 6 bases, with 10 bases separating them. The CDR3 totals 13 residues. CDR1 and CDR2 (germline): DFQATT, SNEGSKA (reference sequence). The CDR3 region has the DNA TGCAGTGCTAGAGGGGTAGGGGCCAATGAGCAGTTCTTC. Its translation is CSARGVGANEQFF.

In regard to this clonotype: A much larger clone differs from this one at a single base, so this may be a read error. The chain combines TRBV2 with TRBJ2-1; no firm D call. The germline V gene has CDR1 SNHLY and CDR2 FYNNEI. This CDR3 spans 13 amino acids. CDR3 nucleotide sequence: TGTACCAGCAGTGATCCGTCGTACAATGAGCAGTTCTTC. Translating gives CTSSDPSYNEQFF.

This clonotype was seen at least ten times. The rearrangement joins TRBV9 to TRBJ2-5; TRBD2 might be the D (6 bases). CDR1 is SGDLS, CDR2 YYNGEE, per germline. The germline V and J ends were trimmed by 0 bases and 1 base, with 10 bases remaining between them. This CDR3 has 15 residues. The CDR3 coding sequence is TGTGCCAGCAGCGTAGTGGCGGGGCCCCAAGAGACCCAGTACTTC. It is translated as CASSVVAGPQETQYF.

This clonotype was picked up many times. The chain has TRBV28 and TRBJ2-5; 9 bases are a match to TRBD2. Unmatched junction bases numbered 6, after V lost 5 bases and J lost 5 bases. CDR1 is MDHEN and CDR2 is SYDVKM in the germline V gene. CDR3 length: 14 residues. The CDR3 sequence: CASSLRLAEETQYF. CDR3 DNA sequence: TGTGCCAGCAGTCTCCGACTAGCGGAGGAGACCCAGTACTTC.

This clonotype was observed at least ten times. This chain uses TRBV11-3 with TRBJ2-2; D gene ambiguous. Germline V gene lookup returns CDR1 SGHNT and CDR2 YENEEA. V lost 2 bases and J 4 bases, leaving 5 bases between the germline ends. The CDR3 runs 13 residues. This chain's CDR3 is CASSLIVTGELFF. CDR3 bases: TGTGCCAGCAGCTTAATAGTCACCGGGGAGCTGTTTTTT.

This clonotype was detected many times. This CDR3 is CASSPTGGNTDTQYF. The CDR3 coding sequence is TGTGCCAGCAGTCCCACAGGGGGGAACACAGATACGCAGTATTTT. The chain combines TRBV28 with TRBJ2-3, with 8 bases fitting TRBD1. The V gene's germline CDR1 is MDHEN and CDR2 SYDVKM. CDR3 length: 15 amino acids. V was pared by 5 bases and J by 2 bases, with 6 bases of the junction left unmatched.

The chain recombines TRBV19 with TRBJ2-7; tentative D call: TRBD1 (7 bases). V was pared by 7 bases and J by 6 bases, with 19 bases between. Germline V gene data show CDR1 as LNHDA and CDR2 as SQIVND (reference sequence). The CDR3 covers 14 residues. In DNA, the CDR3 is TGTGCCAGTATGCCGGGGCAGGGGGGAGGCGAGCAGTACTTC. This codes for CASMPGQGGGEQYF.

Ten or more counts support this clonotype. The chain is built from TRBV30 and TRBJ2-2, with 7 bases identical to TRBD2. This CDR3 comprises 15 residues. Germline V lookup: CDR1 GTSNPN, CDR2 SVGIG (reference sequence). With V trimmed by 0 bases and J by 4 bases, 5 bases remained unmatched. The DNA of the CDR3 is TGTGCCTGGAGTGTAAGCGGGGCTTTCACCGGGGAGCTGTTTTTT. It is translated as CAWSVSGAFTGELFF.

This clonotype was counted at least ten times. The gene calls are TRBV30 and TRBJ2-7; 11 bases align to TRBD2. CDR1 is GTSNPN, CDR2 SVGIG, per germline (reference sequence). CDR3 length: 16 amino acids. V gave up 2 bases and J gave up 0 bases; unmatched junction bases: 6. CDR3 in DNA: TGTGCCTGGAGTTCCCCGGGACTAGCGGCCTCCTACGAGCAGTACTTC. Encoded protein: CAWSSPGLAASYEQYF.

The chain combines TRBV2 with TRBJ2-1; 13 nucleotides agree with TRBD2. Germline CDR1 reads SNHLY; CDR2 reads FYNNEI. The V gene end was trimmed by 11 bases and the J gene end by 6 bases; junction bases not matched to a gene: 4. The CDR3 covers 13 residues. The CDR3: CAGLAGVSNEQFF. CDR3 in DNA: TGTGCCGGACTAGCGGGAGTGAGCAATGAGCAGTTCTTC.

The genes are TRBV20-1 and TRBJ2-4; D may correspond to TRBD1 or TRBD2 (5 bases each). The V gene's germline CDR1 is DFQATT and CDR2 SNEGSKA (reference sequence). This CDR3 has 17 residues. Trimming stripped 0 bases from V and 8 bases from J, with 23 bases between. The CDR3 coding sequence is TGCAGTGCTAGAGATCGCGAGACGTCCCCAGTGGGGGACATTCAGTACTTC. Encoded protein: CSARDRETSPVGDIQYF.

The table lists this clonotype with many counts. The chain combines TRBV30 with TRBJ2-5; D assignment may be TRBD1 or TRBD2 (5 bases each). Deletions cut 0 bases from V and 5 bases from J, with 7 bases between. Germline-derived CDR1 and CDR2 are GTSNPN and SVGIG (reference sequence). The length of the CDR3 is 12 residues. Written as DNA, the CDR3 is TGTGCCTGGAGTGTCGGGGCCGAGACCCAGTACTTC. This encodes CAWSVGAETQYF. Full variable domain (rest looked up from reference TRBV30 and TRBJ2-5): SQTIHQWPATLVQPVGSPLSLECTVEGTSNPNLYWYRQAAGRGLQLLFYSVGIGQISSEVPQNLSASRPQDRQFILSSKKLLLSDSGFYLCAWSVGAETQYFGPGTRLLVL.

The chain joins TRBV7-3 to TRBJ2-2; 9 bases align to TRBD2. V shed 1 base, J shed 4 bases, and the junction held 4 bases outside the gene matches. The CDR3 consists of 16 residues. Germline V gene data show CDR1 as SGHTA and CDR2 as FQGTGA. Here the CDR3 DNA reads TGTGCCAGCAGCTTAATGCCTAGCGGGATCACCGGGGAGCTGTTTTTT. The encoded protein is CASSLMPSGITGELFF.